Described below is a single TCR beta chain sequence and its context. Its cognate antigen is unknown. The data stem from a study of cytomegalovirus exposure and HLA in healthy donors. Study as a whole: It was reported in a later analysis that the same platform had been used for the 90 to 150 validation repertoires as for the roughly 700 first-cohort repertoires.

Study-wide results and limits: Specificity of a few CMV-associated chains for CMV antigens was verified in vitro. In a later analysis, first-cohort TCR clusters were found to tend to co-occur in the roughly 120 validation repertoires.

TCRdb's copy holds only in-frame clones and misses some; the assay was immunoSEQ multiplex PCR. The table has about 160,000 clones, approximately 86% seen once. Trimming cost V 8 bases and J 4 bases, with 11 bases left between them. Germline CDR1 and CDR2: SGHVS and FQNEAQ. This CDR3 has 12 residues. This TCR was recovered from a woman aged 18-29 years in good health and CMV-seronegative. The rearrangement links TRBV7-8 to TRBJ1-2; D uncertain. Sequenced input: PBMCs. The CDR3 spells CASSDTFYGYTF. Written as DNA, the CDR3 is TGTGCCAGCTCCGACACTTTCTATGGCTACACCTTC. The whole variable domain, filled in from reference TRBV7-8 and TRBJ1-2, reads GAGVSQSPRYKVAKRGQDVALRCDPISGHVSLFWYQQALGQGPEFLTYFQNEAQLDKSGLPSDRFFAERPEGSVSTLKIQRTQQEDSAVYLCASSDTFYGYTFGSGTRLTVV.